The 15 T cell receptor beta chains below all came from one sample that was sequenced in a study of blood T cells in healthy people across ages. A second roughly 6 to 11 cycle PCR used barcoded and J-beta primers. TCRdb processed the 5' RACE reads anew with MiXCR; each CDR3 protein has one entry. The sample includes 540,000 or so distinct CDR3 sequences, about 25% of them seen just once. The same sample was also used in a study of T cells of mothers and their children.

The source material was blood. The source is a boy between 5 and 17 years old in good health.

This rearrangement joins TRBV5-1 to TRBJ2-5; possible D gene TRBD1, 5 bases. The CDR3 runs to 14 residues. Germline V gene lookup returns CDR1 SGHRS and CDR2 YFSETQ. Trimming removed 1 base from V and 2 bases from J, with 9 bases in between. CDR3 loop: CASSLTGKQETQYF. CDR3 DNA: TGCGCCAGCAGCTTGACAGGAAAGCAAGAGACCCAGTACTTC.

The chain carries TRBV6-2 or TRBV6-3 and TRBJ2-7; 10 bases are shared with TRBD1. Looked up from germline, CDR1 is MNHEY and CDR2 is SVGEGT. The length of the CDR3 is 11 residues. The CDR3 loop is CRGTGAGEQYF. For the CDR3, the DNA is TGTCGGGGGACAGGGGCAGGGGAGCAGTACTTC.

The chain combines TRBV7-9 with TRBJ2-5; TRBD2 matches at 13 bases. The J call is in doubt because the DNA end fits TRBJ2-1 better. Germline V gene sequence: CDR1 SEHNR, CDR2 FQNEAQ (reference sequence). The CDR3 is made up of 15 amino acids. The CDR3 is CASSSGLAGHNEQFF. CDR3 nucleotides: TGTGCCAGCAGCTCGGGACTAGCGGGACACAATGAGCAGTTCTTC.

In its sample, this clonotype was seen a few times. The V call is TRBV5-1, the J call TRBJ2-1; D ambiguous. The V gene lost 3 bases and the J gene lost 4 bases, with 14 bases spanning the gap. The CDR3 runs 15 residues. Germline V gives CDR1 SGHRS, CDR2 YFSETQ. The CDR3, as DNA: TGCGCCAGCAGCTCGGCCGCAACCCCGTACAATGAGCAGTTCTTC. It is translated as CASSSAATPYNEQFF.

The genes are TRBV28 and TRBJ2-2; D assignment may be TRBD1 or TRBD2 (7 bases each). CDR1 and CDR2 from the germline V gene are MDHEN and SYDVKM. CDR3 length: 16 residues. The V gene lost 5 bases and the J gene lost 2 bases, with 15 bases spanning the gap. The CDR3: CASSPRGTTNTGELFF. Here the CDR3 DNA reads TGTGCCAGCAGTCCCAGGGGGACTACCAACACCGGGGAGCTGTTTTTT. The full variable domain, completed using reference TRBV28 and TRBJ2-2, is DVKVTQSSRYLVKRTGEKVFLECVQDMDHENMFWYRQDPGLGLRLIYFSYDVKMKEKGDIPEGYSVSREKKERFSLILESASTNQTSMYLCASSPRGTTNTGELFFGEGSRLTVL.

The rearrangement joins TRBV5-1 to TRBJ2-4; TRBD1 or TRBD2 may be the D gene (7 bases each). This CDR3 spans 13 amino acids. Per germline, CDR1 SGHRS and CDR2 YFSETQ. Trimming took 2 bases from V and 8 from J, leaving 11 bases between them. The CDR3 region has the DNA TGCGCCAGCAGCTTCCAGGGGGGGGACATTCAGTACTTC. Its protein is CASSFQGGDIQYF.

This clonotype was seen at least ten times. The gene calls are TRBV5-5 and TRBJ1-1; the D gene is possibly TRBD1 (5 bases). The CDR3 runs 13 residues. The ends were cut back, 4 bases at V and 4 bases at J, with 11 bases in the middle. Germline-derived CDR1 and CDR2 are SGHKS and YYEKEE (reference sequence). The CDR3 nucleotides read TGTGCCAGCAGCAAGGGGAGTTCCACTGAAGCTTTCTTT. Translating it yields CASSKGSSTEAFF.

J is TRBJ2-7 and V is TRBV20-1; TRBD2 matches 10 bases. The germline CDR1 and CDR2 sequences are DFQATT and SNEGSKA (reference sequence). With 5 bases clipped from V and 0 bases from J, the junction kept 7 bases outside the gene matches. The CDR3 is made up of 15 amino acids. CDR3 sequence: CSARSQRGGSYEQYF. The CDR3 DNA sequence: TGCAGTGCTCGCTCCCAGCGGGGGGGCTCCTACGAGCAGTACTTC.

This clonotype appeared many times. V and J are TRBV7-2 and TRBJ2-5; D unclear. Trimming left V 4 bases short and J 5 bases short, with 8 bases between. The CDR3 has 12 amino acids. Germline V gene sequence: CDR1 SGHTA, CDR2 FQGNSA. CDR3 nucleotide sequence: TGTGCCAGCAGCTACACCGGGGAGACCCAGTACTTC. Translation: CASSYTGETQYF.

The CDR3 loop reads CASSVGGGRAQYNEQFF. Here the CDR3 DNA reads TGTGCCAGCAGCGTAGGCGGCGGGAGGGCTCAGTACAATGAGCAGTTCTTC. J is TRBJ2-1 and V is TRBV9; 9 bases align to TRBD2. In germline, CDR1 is SGDLS, CDR2 YYNGEE. The CDR3 runs 17 residues. J was trimmed by 4 bases and V by 0 bases; bases with no gene match: 8. Based on the CDR3 plus reference TRBV9 and TRBJ2-1, the full variable domain is DSGVTQTPKHLITATGQRVTLRCSPRSGDLSVYWYQQSLDQGLQFLIQYYNGEERAKGNILERFSAQQFPDLHSELNLSSLELGDSALYFCASSVGGGRAQYNEQFFGPGTRLTVL.

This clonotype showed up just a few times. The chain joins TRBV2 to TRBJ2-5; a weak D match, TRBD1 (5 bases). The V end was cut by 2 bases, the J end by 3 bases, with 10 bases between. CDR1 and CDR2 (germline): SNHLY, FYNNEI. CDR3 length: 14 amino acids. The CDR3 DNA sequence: TGTGCCAGCAGTGAACCCAGGGATGAAGAGACCCAGTACTTC. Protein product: CASSEPRDEETQYF.

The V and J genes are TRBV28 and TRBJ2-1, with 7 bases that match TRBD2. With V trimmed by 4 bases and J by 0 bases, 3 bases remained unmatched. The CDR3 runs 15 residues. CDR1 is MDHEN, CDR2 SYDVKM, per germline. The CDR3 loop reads CASSSAGNSYNEQFF. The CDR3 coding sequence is TGTGCCAGCAGTTCAGCGGGGAACTCCTACAATGAGCAGTTCTTC.

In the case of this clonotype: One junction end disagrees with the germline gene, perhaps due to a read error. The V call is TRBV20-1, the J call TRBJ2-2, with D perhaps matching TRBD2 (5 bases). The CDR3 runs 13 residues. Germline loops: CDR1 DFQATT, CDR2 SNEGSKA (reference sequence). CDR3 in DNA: TGCAGTGCTAGAGATGGTAGCCTCGGGGAGCTGCTTTTT. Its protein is CSARDGSLGELLF.

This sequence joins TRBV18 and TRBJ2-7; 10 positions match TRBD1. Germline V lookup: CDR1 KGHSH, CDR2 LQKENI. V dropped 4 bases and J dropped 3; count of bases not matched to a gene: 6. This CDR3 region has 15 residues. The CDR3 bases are TGTGCCAGCTCACGTCCGGGACAGGGGATCTACGAGCAGTACTTC. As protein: CASSRPGQGIYEQYF.

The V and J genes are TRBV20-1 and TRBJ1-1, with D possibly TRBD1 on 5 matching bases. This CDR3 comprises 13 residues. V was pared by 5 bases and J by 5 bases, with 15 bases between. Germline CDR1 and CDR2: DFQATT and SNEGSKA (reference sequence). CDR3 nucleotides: TGCAGTGCTCCTCCGGGGCGGGGGACTGAAGCTTTCTTT. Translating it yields CSAPPGRGTEAFF.